These T cell receptor beta chains were read from a single sample in a study of control samples from healthy donors and cancer patients. The table came from immunoSEQ multiplex PCR; TCRdb's copy has only in-frame clones and leaves some out. Of 150,000 to 200,000 clones in the sample, about 91% were seen once. The sample comprised blood. The receptor set was obtained from a woman aged 40 to 55 in good health. Both conserved end residues are part of each CDR3. Each record gives: J gene, clone size, D gene, V gene, CDR3 DNA, CDR3 protein. A D gene is named only where the DNA matches it firmly. Clone sizes are given selectively: once, few, many, or a class where the clone is expanded.

TRBJ1-1 | - | - | TRBV6-5 | TGTGCCAGCAGGCCAGGGGTCGGTCCTGAAGCTTTCTTT | CASRPGVGPEAFF
TRBJ2-3 | - | - | TRBV7-3 | TGTGCCAGCGCTAGCACAGATACGCAGTATTTT | CASASTDTQYF
TRBJ1-2 | - | - | TRBV9 | TGTGCCAGCAGCGTAACTAGAGATGGCTACACCTTC | CASSVTRDGYTF
TRBJ2-5 | - | - | TRBV7-2 | TGTGCCAGCAGCTTAATCCCGAGGGGGGAGACCCAGTACTTC | CASSLIPRGETQYF
TRBJ1-2 | - | - | TRBV20-1 | TGCAGTGCTAGAGAAAGGCAAGGCTACACCTTC | CSARERQGYTF
TRBJ2-5 | - | TRBD1 | TRBV6-1 | TGTGCCAGCAGTGACCGACAGGGAGATGAGACCCAGTACTTC | CASSDRQGDETQYF
TRBJ1-1 | - | - | TRBV7-9 | TGTGCCAGCAGCTCACAGGAGAACACTGAAGCTTTCTTT | CASSSQENTEAFF
TRBJ1-5 | - | - | TRBV24-1 | TGTGCCACCCCTAGAAATCTGGGGTTTAACAATCAGCCCCAGCATTTT | CATPRNLGFNNQPQHF
TRBJ1-1 | - | - | TRBV18 | TGTGCCAGCTCAGGGCAGTCGAACACTGAAGCTTTCTTT | CASSGQSNTEAFF
TRBJ1-1 | - | - | TRBV5-6 | TGTGCCAGCAGCTTGGTAGGGACCGCGAACACTGAAGCTTTCTTT | CASSLVGTANTEAFF
TRBJ1-1 | - | - | TRBV10-2 | TGCGCCAGCAGTGAAGGGGGGAACACTGAAGCTTTCTTT | CASSEGGNTEAFF
TRBJ2-1 | - | - | TRBV7-2 | TGTGCCAGCAGCTCAAATCATGAGCAGTTCTTC | CASSSNHEQFF
TRBJ1-1 | - | TRBD1 | TRBV4-1 | TGCGCCAGCAGCTTCCTAGGGGGCGTCGGCACTGAAGCTTTCTTT | CASSFLGGVGTEAFF
TRBJ2-3 | few | - | TRBV18 | TGTGCCAGCTCACCAAGGGCGGATACGCAGTATTTT | CASSPRADTQYF
TRBJ1-2 | - | TRBD1 | TRBV27 | TGTGCCAGCAGAAGACAGGGGAGAGGCTATGGCTACACCTTC | CASRRQGRGYGYTF
TRBJ1-2 | - | - | TRBV14 | TGTGCCAGCAGCCAACAGCACGACTATGGCTACACCTTC | CASSQQHDYGYTF
TRBJ2-2 | - | TRBD2 | TRBV11-1 | TGTGCCAGCAGCTTTCGCGGGGGAGACACCGGGGAGCTGTTTTTT | CASSFRGGDTGELFF
TRBJ1-4 | - | TRBD1 | TRBV4-1 | TGCGCCAGCAGCCAGCCGGACAGGGTTCTTGAAAAACTGTTTTTT | CASSQPDRVLEKLFF
TRBJ1-1 | - | TRBD1 | TRBV7-6 | TGTGCCAGCAGTACAGGGGTTGGGGCTGAAGCTTTCTTT | CASSTGVGAEAFF
TRBJ2-5 | - | - | TRBV2 | TGTGCCAGCAAAGACCCGAGGAGGGTAAAAAAGACCCAGTACTTC | CASKDPRRVKKTQYF
TRBJ2-1 | - | TRBD1 | TRBV4-1 | TGCGCCAGCAGCCACGTGACAGGGTGGGATGAGCAGTTCTTC | CASSHVTGWDEQFF
TRBJ2-1 | - | TRBD1 | TRBV15 | TGTGCCACCAGCAGAGTCCAGGGGGCGGGGTTCTTC | CATSRVQGAGFF
TRBJ2-7 | - | - | TRBV18 | TGTGCCAGCTCACCACAGGGCAACGAGCAGTACTTC | CASSPQGNEQYF
TRBJ2-5 | - | TRBD2 | TRBV20-1 | TGCAGCGGGGGAGGGGTAGAGACCCAGTACTTC | CSGGGVETQYF
TRBJ1-2 | - | - | TRBV12-2 | TGTGCAAGTCGCTTAGAAGGACCACGCTATGGCTACACCTTC | CASRLEGPRYGYTF
TRBJ2-3 | - | TRBD1 | TRBV13 | TGTGCCAGCAGCTTCTGGACAGGGAGGACAGATACGCAGTATTTT | CASSFWTGRTDTQYF
TRBJ1-3 | - | - | TRBV19 | TGTGCCAGTAGTATGCCCGGGACTGCTGGAAACACCATATATTTT | CASSMPGTAGNTIYF
TRBJ1-2 | - | - | TRBV3-1/TRBV3-2 | TGTGCCAGCAGCCAAGATGCGGGGGACTATGGCTACACCTTC | CASSQDAGDYGYTF
TRBJ1-1 | once | - | TRBV18 | TGTGCCAGCTCGTCCTTAGATGGGGCTTTTGAAGCTTTCTTT | CASSSLDGAFEAFF
TRBJ1-2 | - | - | TRBV5-4 | TGTGCCAGCAGCTTGCGCCCCGGTGGGGGGAGCTATGGCTACACCTTC | CASSLRPGGGSYGYTF
TRBJ2-4 | - | - | TRBV5-1 | TGCGCCAGCAGCTTGGAGCTTCAGAACATTCAGTACTTC | CASSLELQNIQYF
TRBJ2-5 | - | - | TRBV2 | TGTGCCAGCAGTTTTGGATGGTTCCAAGAGACCCAGTACTTC | CASSFGWFQETQYF
TRBJ2-3 | - | - | TRBV7-2 | TGTGCCAGCAGCTCGTCCGGGACTCCCAATCCGACGCAGTATTTT | CASSSSGTPNPTQYF
TRBJ2-7 | once | TRBD1 | TRBV7-8 | TGTGCCAGCAGCTTTGGGGGACAGGGATACTCCTACGAGCAGTACTTC | CASSFGGQGYSYEQYF
TRBJ1-5 | - | - | TRBV7-8 | TGTGCCAGCATCAACCCCTCTCTGGGCACCTTTAGCAATCAGCCCCAGCATTTT | CASINPSLGTFSNQPQHF
TRBJ2-5 | - | TRBD1 | TRBV7-9 | TGTGCCAGCAGCCAACGCCGAGGGGACAGCACCCAAGAGACCCAGTACTTC | CASSQRRGDSTQETQYF
TRBJ1-2 | - | - | TRBV14 | TGTGCCAGCAGCCAAGATCGGGGCTATGGCTACACCTTC | CASSQDRGYGYTF
TRBJ1-4 | - | - | TRBV7-9 | TGTGCCAGCAGCTCGGGAGTGGGCGAAAAACTGTTTTTT | CASSSGVGEKLFF
TRBJ2-5 | - | - | TRBV7-7 | TGTGCCAGCAGCTTAGGCAGCAGAGAGACCCAGTACTTC | CASSLGSRETQYF
TRBJ1-6 | - | - | TRBV12-3/TRBV12-4 | TGTGCCAGCAACAGAGGCATTGGTTCACCCCTCCACTTT | CASNRGIGSPLHF
TRBJ1-2 | once | TRBD1 | TRBV5-1 | TGCGCCAGCAGCTCAGCCGGGACAGGGATCGGCGGCTACACCTTC | CASSSAGTGIGGYTF
TRBJ1-1 | - | - | TRBV19 | TGTGCCAGTAAAGGTCGTGAAGTTGAAGCTTTCTTT | CASKGREVEAFF
TRBJ2-7 | many | TRBD1 | TRBV2 | TGTGCCAGCAGTGCCGCAGGACAGGTTTACTACGAGCAGTACTTC | CASSAAGQVYYEQYF
TRBJ2-1 | - | - | TRBV9 | TGTGCCAGCAGCGTAGCCAGCCAGGGTGACAATGAGCAGTTCTTC | CASSVASQGDNEQFF
TRBJ2-7 | - | TRBD2 | TRBV19 | TGTGCCAGTAGTGTCGGGGGGAGTTACGAGCAGTACTTC | CASSVGGSYEQYF
TRBJ1-2 | - | TRBD1 | TRBV19 | TGTGCCAGTAGTTCCCGGGACAGGATAATTGGCTACACCTTC | CASSSRDRIIGYTF
TRBJ1-1 | - | - | TRBV5-1 | TGCGCCAGCAGCTTGGTCGGAATCCCCACTGAAGCTTTCTTT | CASSLVGIPTEAFF
TRBJ2-1 | once | TRBD2 | TRBV7-6 | TGTGCCAGCAGCTTGGGAACGAGGGCGGGGGGGCACAATGAGCAGTTCTTC | CASSLGTRAGGHNEQFF
TRBJ2-5 | - | - | TRBV10-3 | TGTGCCATCAGTGACCCCGCGACAGGGAGGGAGACCCAGTACTTC | CAISDPATGRETQYF
TRBJ1-4 | - | TRBD1 | TRBV7-9 | TGTGCCAGCAGCTTAGGGCAGGGGGCGCTTGAAAAACTGTTTTTT | CASSLGQGALEKLFF
TRBJ1-5 | - | - | TRBV18 | TGTGCCAGCTCATCCACAGGGTCCCTAGGTCAGCCCCAGCATTTT | CASSSTGSLGQPQHF
TRBJ2-1 | - | TRBD2 | TRBV7-6 | TGTGCCAGCAGCTTACTAGCGGGGGGGCTCAATGAGCAGTTCTTC | CASSLLAGGLNEQFF
TRBJ1-2 | - | TRBD1 | TRBV7-3 | TGTGCCAGCAGCACGGGGACAGGGGTTGCTGGCTACACCTTC | CASSTGTGVAGYTF
TRBJ1-1 | - | TRBD1 | TRBV14 | TGTGCCAGCAGCCAAGGTTGGGACAGGGGATTCACTGAAGCTTTCTTT | CASSQGWDRGFTEAFF
TRBJ2-6 | - | - | TRBV6-1 | TGTGCCAGCAGTGAAACCCCCCCCGGGACCGGGGGTCCCTCTGGGGCCAACGTCCTGACTTTC | CASSETPPGTGGPSGANVLTF
TRBJ2-3 | - | TRBD2 | TRBV11-2 | TGTGCCAGCAGCTTACAGTCTAGCGGGGGGAGCACAGATACGCAGTATTTT | CASSLQSSGGSTDTQYF
TRBJ1-1 | - | - | TRBV5-1 | TGCGCCAGCAGCCCGACGGGGGGGGCTGAAGCTTTCTTT | CASSPTGGAEAFF
TRBJ1-1 | - | - | TRBV19 | TGTGCCAGTAAGAAGGACGGGAACACTTTAATGAACACTGAAGCTTTCTTT | CASKKDGNTLMNTEAFF